The 16 T cell receptor beta chains reported below all come from one sample, sequenced in a study of blood T cell repertoires in COVID-19. Method: immunoSEQ multiplex PCR; TCRdb's copy keeps in-frame clones and lacks some. The sample holds approximately 190,000 clones; roughly 84% are singletons and the top ten take roughly 3.2%. Material: PBMCs or T cells enriched from blood (not recorded which). These receptors all come from a woman in her twenties or thirties who had been exposed to COVID-19.

The chain uses TRBV15 and TRBJ2-7; D perhaps matches TRBD1 (5 bases). The CDR3 covers 15 residues. Germline loops: CDR1 LNHNV, CDR2 YYDKDF (reference sequence). V lost 0 bases, J lost 3 bases, and 12 bases lay in between. This CDR3 is CATSRDTGVIYEQYF. The CDR3 bases are TGTGCCACCAGCAGAGACACAGGCGTTATCTACGAGCAGTACTTC.

V and J are TRBV7-8 and TRBJ2-5; D perhaps matches TRBD2 (6 bases). This CDR3 is 14 amino acids long. Germline CDR1 is SGHVS and CDR2 is FQNEAQ. V was trimmed by 4 bases and J by 4 bases, leaving 13 bases between them. The CDR3 reads CASSSSPGGETQYF. The CDR3 DNA sequence: TGTGCCAGCAGCTCCAGCCCCGGGGGAGAGACCCAGTACTTC.

Here the CDR3 reads CSVVQRGNYGEQYF. The CDR3 DNA is TGCAGCGTTGTTCAGCGGGGCAACTACGGGGAGCAGTACTTC. J is TRBJ2-7 and V is TRBV29-1, with TRBD2 matching 7 bases. With 4 bases clipped from V and 7 bases from J, the junction kept 13 bases outside the gene matches. Germline CDR1 SQVTM, CDR2 ANQGSEA. There are 14 residues in the CDR3.

The J gene is TRBJ2-7, the V gene TRBV7-2; D might be TRBD2 (5 bases). The V and J ends lost 5 bases and 1 base respectively, with 12 bases between them. Looked up from germline, CDR1 is SGHTA and CDR2 is FQGNSA. The CDR3 runs to 14 residues. CDR3 region: CASSVIGESYEQYF. In DNA form, the CDR3 reads TGTGCCAGCAGCGTCATCGGGGAATCCTACGAGCAGTACTTC.

The V call is TRBV4-2, the J call TRBJ1-1, with 9 positions matching TRBD1. Germline CDR1 and CDR2: LGHNA and YNFKEQ. The CDR3 sequence is 14 residues long. Trimming removed 2 bases from V and 10 bases from J; junction bases left unmatched: 8. The CDR3 reads CASSQQGTGSGAFF. Here the CDR3 DNA reads TGTGCCAGCAGCCAACAAGGGACAGGGTCGGGAGCTTTCTTT.

This rearrangement joins TRBV10-2 to TRBJ2-1; possibly TRBD2 for D (5 bases). There are 13 residues in the CDR3. Trimming removed 8 bases from V and 13 bases from J, with 21 bases in between. Germline assignment: CDR1 WSHSY and CDR2 SAAADI. The CDR3 sequence: CASAPPHLARQFF. Written as DNA, the CDR3 is TGCGCCAGCGCCCCCCCCCACCTAGCCCGTCAGTTCTTC.

The chain combines TRBV6-5 with TRBJ2-5; 9 bases are shared with TRBD1. The CDR3 sequence is 15 residues long. Germline loops: CDR1 MNHEY, CDR2 SVGAGI. V lost 6 bases to trimming and J lost 4 bases; unmatched junction nucleotides: 9. The CDR3 spells CASSIWDRVGETQYF. The DNA of the CDR3 is TGTGCCAGCAGCATTTGGGACAGGGTGGGAGAGACCCAGTACTTC.

The chain recombines TRBV19 with TRBJ1-5, with D tentatively TRBD1 (5 bases). This CDR3 contains 15 residues. V gave up 5 bases and J gave up 0 bases, with 11 bases separating them. Germline CDR1 and CDR2: LNHDA and SQIVND (reference sequence). CDR3 in DNA: TGTGCCAGTAGTGCGCAAGACAGTAGCAATCAGCCCCAGCATTTT. Translating gives CASSAQDSSNQPQHF. Using reference TRBV19 and TRBJ1-5 for the parts outside the CDR3, the full variable domain is DGGITQSPKYLFRKEGQNVTLSCEQNLNHDAMYWYRQDPGQGLRLIYYSQIVNDFQKGDIAEGYSVSREKKESFPLTVTSAQKNPTAFYLCASSAQDSSNQPQHFGDGTRLSIL.

The CDR3 spells CASSDGALAEAFF. In DNA form, the CDR3 reads TGTGCCAGCAGTGACGGGGCTTTGGCTGAAGCTTTCTTT. This sequence joins TRBV6-4 and TRBJ1-1; D may be TRBD1 (5 bases). Looked up from germline, CDR1 is MRHNA and CDR2 is SNTAGT. Trimming pared 2 bases from V and 6 bases from J, leaving 10 bases between. The CDR3 length is 13 residues.

This sequence joins TRBV6-5 and TRBJ1-1; 8 bases line up with TRBD1. Germline loops: CDR1 MNHEY, CDR2 SVGAGI. The ends lost 6 bases at V and 2 bases at J; junction bases unmatched: 5. The CDR3 extends over 14 amino acids. CDR3 region: CASRRTGTNTEAFF. The CDR3 DNA sequence: TGTGCCAGCAGGCGGACAGGGACCAACACTGAAGCTTTCTTT.

The CDR3 nucleotides are TGTGCCAGTAGTGGCACCGCTAGCGGGGGCCACCCTAGCACAGATACGCAGTATTTT. Encoded protein: CASSGTASGGHPSTDTQYF. The gene calls are TRBV19 and TRBJ2-3, with 10 bases aligning to TRBD2. This CDR3 region has 19 residues. The J segment lost 0 bases and the V segment lost 5 bases, leaving 14 bases of the junction unmatched. Per the germline V gene, CDR1 is LNHDA and CDR2 is SQIVND (reference sequence). Together with reference TRBV19 and TRBJ2-3, the CDR3 gives the full variable domain: DGGITQSPKYLFRKEGQNVTLSCEQNLNHDAMYWYRQDPGQGLRLIYYSQIVNDFQKGDIAEGYSVSREKKESFPLTVTSAQKNPTAFYLCASSGTASGGHPSTDTQYFGPGTRLTVL.

This clone was recorded once. This chain links TRBV29-1 with TRBJ1-4; no reliable D call. The CDR3 runs to 11 residues. Per germline, CDR1 SQVTM and CDR2 ANQGSEA. V shed 7 bases and J shed 6 bases, with 9 bases lying between them. CDR3 residues: CSALEDEKLFF. The CDR3 DNA is TGCAGCGCCCTTGAGGATGAAAAACTGTTTTTT.

This clone was counted between two and nine times. V gene TRBV19 combines with J gene TRBJ2-5, with 9 bases aligning to TRBD1. The CDR3 extends over 15 amino acids. The germline gives CDR1 LNHDA, CDR2 SQIVND (reference sequence). V shed 5 bases, J shed 5 bases, and the junction held 9 bases outside the gene matches. The CDR3 sequence is CASSPVTGGLETQYF. The CDR3 bases are TGTGCCAGTAGTCCGGTCACAGGGGGCTTGGAGACCCAGTACTTC.

The chain couples TRBV5-5 to TRBJ2-5; a weak D match, TRBD1 (6 bases). V dropped 0 bases and J dropped 5 bases, with 8 bases sitting between them. Germline CDR1 and CDR2: SGHKS and YYEKEE (reference sequence). This CDR3 has 13 residues. CDR3 loop: CASSLAGDETQYF. The CDR3 DNA reads TGTGCCAGCAGCTTGGCAGGGGACGAGACCCAGTACTTC.

The chain combines TRBV29-1 with TRBJ2-1; 7 nucleotides agree with TRBD2. With 6 bases clipped from V and 9 bases from J, the junction kept 11 bases outside the gene matches. This CDR3 has 13 amino acids. Germline values: CDR1 SQVTM, CDR2 ANQGSEA. CDR3 in amino acids: CSVTSGGVREQFF. Written as DNA, the CDR3 is TGCAGCGTGACTAGTGGGGGGGTTCGTGAGCAGTTCTTC.

V gene TRBV5-4 combines with J gene TRBJ2-7; possible D gene TRBD1, 6 bases. V dropped 1 base and J dropped 2 bases, with 13 bases sitting between them. CDR1 and CDR2 (germline): SGHNT, YYREEE (reference sequence). The CDR3 is 15 residues long. For the CDR3, the DNA is TGTGCCAGCAGCTTGATCGGACAGACAACCTACGAGCAGTACTTC. It translates to CASSLIGQTTYEQYF.